A single sample gave rise to the 27 T cell receptor beta chains below, sequenced in a study of early T cells in non-severe SARS-CoV-2 infection. Each CDR3 protein is one row after TCRdb ran MiXCR on the 5' RACE reads. The repertoire consists of under 45,000 distinct CDR3 sequences, with 7.5% to 9% occurring once and the leading ten covering over 10%. This sample comprised whole blood, obtained at baseline. Receptors originate from an adult who was a healthcare worker with PCR-confirmed SARS-CoV-2 infection or an uninfected control (not recorded which).

The chain couples TRBV7-9 to TRBJ2-7, with D perhaps matching TRBD1 (5 bases). CDR3 length: 18 amino acids. V was clipped by 5 bases and J by 2 bases, with 25 bases between them. Germline CDR1 SEHNR, CDR2 FQNEAQ (reference sequence). CDR3 residues: CASSKDPTHTGVTYEQYF. The CDR3 DNA is TGTGCCAGCAGCAAGGACCCCACACACACAGGAGTCACCTACGAGCAGTACTTC.

The CDR3 here is CASSFIHPSTDTQYF. The CDR3 coding sequence is TGTGCCAGCAGCTTCATACATCCTAGCACAGATACGCAGTATTTT. V and J are TRBV27 and TRBJ2-3; D is ambiguous. The V gene lost 6 bases and the J gene lost 0 bases, with 13 bases spanning the gap. This CDR3 spans 15 amino acids. Germline CDR1 is MNHEY and CDR2 is SMNVEV (reference sequence).

This clonotype was detected a few times. For the CDR3, the DNA is TGTGCCAGACAGGACCCCAACACCGGGGAGCTGTTTTTT. It translates to CARQDPNTGELFF. The V and J genes are TRBV6-1 and TRBJ2-2; weak D call: TRBD1 (5 bases). The CDR3 covers 13 residues. The germline V gene has CDR1 MNHNS and CDR2 SASEGT. V lost 9 bases to trimming and J lost 2 bases, with 10 bases between them.

This clonotype appeared many times. The V call is TRBV6-6, the J call TRBJ1-3; D remains unclear. V gave up 0 bases and J gave up 0 bases, with 9 bases separating them. This CDR3 spans 16 amino acids. Germline V gives CDR1 MNHNY, CDR2 SVGAGI (reference sequence). CDR3 sequence: CASSYSSQVSGNTIYF. The CDR3 DNA reads TGTGCCAGCAGTTACTCGAGTCAGGTCTCTGGAAACACCATATATTTT.

Only a few counts were recorded for this clonotype. The chain carries TRBV19 and TRBJ1-2; possibly TRBD1 for D (6 bases). Germline CDR1 and CDR2: LNHDA and SQIVND (reference sequence). The CDR3 consists of 14 residues. V lost 6 bases, J lost 3 bases, and 14 bases lay in between. CDR3 in amino acids: CASSPSGAHYGYTF. The CDR3 nucleotides read TGTGCCAGTAGCCCTTCGGGGGCCCACTATGGCTACACCTTC.

In its sample, this clonotype was seen a few times. The chain recombines TRBV20-1 with TRBJ1-5; 7 bases agree with TRBD1. Germline V CDR1 and CDR2: DFQATT, SNEGSKA (reference sequence). The length of the CDR3 is 13 residues. J gave up 6 bases and V 6 bases, and 8 bases lay outside the gene matches. As DNA, the CDR3 is TGCAGTGCGCCAACAGGGGTAGGTCAGCCCCAGCATTTT. As protein: CSAPTGVGQPQHF.

This clonotype was observed a handful of times. The rearrangement joins TRBV29-1 to TRBJ2-5, with D possibly being TRBD1 (5 bases). This CDR3 has 13 amino acids. CDR1 and CDR2 (germline): SQVTM, ANQGSEA. V lost 6 bases and J 5 bases, leaving 16 bases between the germline ends. Here the CDR3 DNA reads TGCAGCGTCGCCTTTGGGGCTTTCGAGACCCAGTACTTC. Translation: CSVAFGAFETQYF.

This clonotype has a count of ten or more. This chain connects TRBV3-1 to TRBJ1-5; D unresolved. The germline V and J ends were trimmed by 0 bases and 9 bases, with 15 bases remaining between them. The CDR3 has 15 residues. Germline values: CDR1 LGHDT, CDR2 YNNKEL (reference sequence). The chain's CDR3 is CASSQDHWRSWPQHF. Here the CDR3 DNA reads TGTGCCAGCAGCCAAGATCATTGGCGGAGTTGGCCCCAGCATTTT.

This clonotype appeared a few times. V and J are TRBV28 and TRBJ2-3; D ambiguous. The CDR3 is made up of 12 amino acids. V lost 4 bases, J lost 6 bases, and 8 bases lay in between. CDR1 MDHEN and CDR2 SYDVKM come from the germline V gene. The CDR3 protein is CASSSVLDTQYF. The CDR3 bases are TGTGCCAGCAGTTCCGTCCTGGATACGCAGTATTTT.

This clonotype was detected a few times. The genes are TRBV5-1 and TRBJ1-3; possibly TRBD1 for D (6 bases). The CDR3 totals 14 residues. Trimming left V 3 bases short and J 1 base short, with 8 bases between. CDR1 and CDR2 (germline): SGHRS, YFSETQ. The CDR3 DNA sequence: TGCGCCAGCAGCTGGACAGAGTCTGGAAACACCATATATTTT. Translating gives CASSWTESGNTIYF. Looking up the rest from reference TRBV5-1 and TRBJ1-3 gives the full variable domain: KAGVTQTPRYLIKTRGQQVTLSCSPISGHRSVSWYQQTPGQGLQFLFEYFSETQRNKGNFPGRFSGRQFSNSRSEMNVSTLELGDSALYLCASSWTESGNTIYFGEGSWLTVV.

This clonotype was recorded at least ten times. The chain links TRBV29-1 to TRBJ1-1; D is perhaps TRBD1 (5 bases). Germline assignment: CDR1 SQVTM and CDR2 ANQGSEA. Trimming took off 5 bases at V and 1 base at J, with 11 bases between the two ends. CDR3 size: 13 residues. Written as DNA, the CDR3 is TGCAGCGTTCGCAGGGACCCGAACACTGAAGCTTTCTTT. It yields the protein CSVRRDPNTEAFF.

This clonotype was observed at least ten times. V usage is TRBV6-5 and J usage is TRBJ2-6; no clear D gene. V gave up 6 bases and J gave up 1 base, with 10 bases separating them. The CDR3 length is 15 residues. Looked up from germline, CDR1 is MNHEY and CDR2 is SVGAGI. The CDR3 nucleotides are TGTGCCAGCAGGGCCCTAGGGTCTGGGGCCAACGTCCTGACTTTC. Encoded protein: CASRALGSGANVLTF.

The gene calls are TRBV20-1 and TRBJ2-4; weak D call: TRBD1 (6 bases). Germline CDR1 and CDR2: DFQATT and SNEGSKA (reference sequence). Trimming left V 2 bases short and J 11 bases short, with 16 bases between. The CDR3 has 13 amino acids. In DNA, the CDR3 is TGCAGTGCTAGACTCGGACAGCGACCTCTTCAGTACTTC. It codes for CSARLGQRPLQYF.

A few counts support this clonotype. This chain connects TRBV6-5 to TRBJ1-2; D is unresolved. Germline V CDR1 and CDR2: MNHEY, SVGAGI. Trimming took off 1 base at V and 4 bases at J, with 7 bases between the two ends. The CDR3 runs 13 residues. The CDR3 loop reads CASSYWQAYGYTF. In DNA, the CDR3 is TGTGCCAGCAGTTACTGGCAGGCCTATGGCTACACCTTC.

The chain uses TRBV5-1 and TRBJ2-5; TRBD2 aligns across 11 bases. Germline CDR1 and CDR2: SGHRS and YFSETQ. The J segment lost 4 bases and the V segment lost 0 bases, leaving 8 bases of the junction unmatched. This CDR3 region has 17 residues. The DNA for the CDR3 is TGCGCCAGCAGCTTGGAGACTAGCGGGGCGAAGGGAGAGACCCAGTACTTC. This codes for CASSLETSGAKGETQYF.

The chain is built from TRBV11-2 and TRBJ2-5; weak D call: TRBD1 (5 bases). The ends were cut back, 5 bases at V and 7 bases at J, with 17 bases in the middle. The CDR3 totals 14 residues. The germline V gene has CDR1 SGHAT and CDR2 FQNNGV. CDR3 nucleotide sequence: TGTGCCAGCAGCCCCAGGGTGGCCAAGGGGACCCAGTACTTC. It yields the protein CASSPRVAKGTQYF.

In this sample, this clonotype turned up many times. V usage is TRBV5-1 and J usage is TRBJ1-1; TRBD1 aligns across 8 bases. This CDR3 has 15 residues. V lost 1 base and J lost 4; bases outside the gene matches: 6. Germline CDR1 SGHRS, CDR2 YFSETQ. In nucleotides, the CDR3 is TGCGCCAGCAGCTTGCAGGGGGCGCCGAGCACTGAAGCTTTCTTT. This translates into CASSLQGAPSTEAFF. The full variable domain, with the rest looked up from reference TRBV5-1 and TRBJ1-1, is KAGVTQTPRYLIKTRGQQVTLSCSPISGHRSVSWYQQTPGQGLQFLFEYFSETQRNKGNFPGRFSGRQFSNSRSEMNVSTLELGDSALYLCASSLQGAPSTEAFFGQGTRLTVV.

This clonotype was detected only a few times. J is TRBJ1-5 and V is TRBV28, with 11 bases that match TRBD1. The junction had 3 bases not matched to a gene; V was cut back by 7 bases and J by 4 bases. The CDR3 consists of 14 residues. Germline lookup yields CDR1 MDHEN and CDR2 SYDVKM. CDR3 DNA sequence: TGTGCCAGCACGGGACAGGGGGTAAATCAGCCCCAGCATTTT. This encodes CASTGQGVNQPQHF.

V is TRBV20-1 and J is TRBJ1-2, with 8 bases fitting TRBD1. This CDR3 spans 14 amino acids. With V trimmed by 4 bases and J by 4 bases, 8 bases remained unmatched. CDR1 and CDR2 (germline): DFQATT, SNEGSKA (reference sequence). CDR3 coding DNA: TGCAGTGCTACCCTCGACAGGGGCATCTATGGCTACACCTTC. Its protein is CSATLDRGIYGYTF.

This clonotype was picked up a small number of times. For the CDR3, the DNA is TGTGCCAGCTCACCGAGTCTAAAAGAGACCCAGTACTTC. Translating gives CASSPSLKETQYF. This rearrangement joins TRBV18 to TRBJ2-5; D remains unclear. The CDR3 sequence is 13 residues long. CDR1 and CDR2 (germline): KGHSH, LQKENI. V shed 3 bases and J shed 3 bases, with 8 bases lying between them.

This clonotype was seen at least ten times. The rearrangement links TRBV5-5 to TRBJ1-4; 7 bases are a match to TRBD1. The germline gives CDR1 SGHKS, CDR2 YYEKEE (reference sequence). The CDR3 runs to 15 residues. The trim removed 4 bases at V and 7 bases at J, leaving 10 bases unmatched. The DNA of the CDR3 is TGTGCCAGCAGCAGCGAGACAGGGCTTGGTGAAAAACTGTTTTTT. Its protein product is CASSSETGLGEKLFF.

This clonotype was picked up many times. The chain uses TRBV10-3 and TRBJ2-3, with 8 positions matching TRBD2. This CDR3 is 16 amino acids long. The germline gives CDR1 ENHRY, CDR2 SYGVKD. The V segment lost 6 bases and the J segment 2 bases; nucleotides outside the gene matches: 10. The CDR3 here is CAISRLAGPNTDTQYF. DNA of the CDR3: TGTGCCATCAGCCGATTAGCGGGGCCTAACACAGATACGCAGTATTTT.

The CDR3 DNA follows: TGCGCCAGCGGGCGACAGGGGGATTCACCCCTCCACTTT. Translating gives CASGRQGDSPLHF. This chain links TRBV4-3 with TRBJ1-6, with 9 positions matching TRBD1. Germline-derived CDR1 and CDR2 are LGHNA and YSLEER. Trimming took 8 bases from V and 8 from J; bases not matched to a gene: 4. The CDR3 is made up of 13 amino acids.

This clonotype was found many times. V and J are TRBV10-3 and TRBJ1-2; no clear D. Per germline, CDR1 ENHRY and CDR2 SYGVKD. CDR3 size: 11 residues. V lost 4 bases to trimming and J lost 6 bases, with 6 bases between them. The CDR3 here is CAISASDGYTF. CDR3 coding DNA: TGTGCCATCAGTGCGTCGGATGGCTACACCTTC.

This clonotype was detected a few times. The chain combines TRBV7-2 with TRBJ1-2; D possibly corresponds to TRBD1 (6 bases). Between the trimmed V and J ends, which lost 7 bases and 8 bases, there was a span of 14 bases. The CDR3 runs 12 residues. Germline V gene data show CDR1 as SGHTA and CDR2 as FQGNSA. The CDR3 reads CASTQPGGGYTF. DNA for the CDR3: TGTGCCAGCACCCAGCCCGGGGGCGGCTACACCTTC.

This clonotype was counted between two and nine times. The chain couples TRBV15 to TRBJ1-5; D may be TRBD1 (5 bases). The CDR3 consists of 14 residues. The germline V gene encodes CDR1 LNHNV and CDR2 YYDKDF (reference sequence). Between the trimmed V and J ends, which lost 1 base and 7 bases, there was a span of 11 bases. The CDR3, as DNA: TGTGCCACCAGCAGAGTGGGGGGTATACAGCCCCAGCATTTT. Protein: CATSRVGGIQPQHF.

This clonotype was observed at least ten times. The CDR3 sequence is CASSELGGTQYF. The CDR3 bases are TGCGCCAGCAGTGAACTAGGGGGTACGCAGTATTTT. The chain carries TRBV10-2 and TRBJ2-3; D may be TRBD1 (6 bases). Between the trimmed V and J ends, which lost 3 bases and 8 bases, there was a span of 9 bases. Germline-derived CDR1 and CDR2 are WSHSY and SAAADI. The CDR3 is 12 amino acids.